One and the same sample provided the 18 T cell receptor beta chains below, sequenced in a study of shared clonotypes between healthy human individuals. The protocol was immunoSEQ multiplex PCR, while the TCRdb copy is restricted to in-frame clones and leaves out a portion. The repertoire holds 2 million to 3 million clones, more than 80% seen once, with over 0.12% in the top ten. Sequenced material: naive CD4+ T cells sorted from blood. As to subset: CD45RA+ positively selected. The receptors were sampled from a man aged 18-30 years in good health.

The CDR3 DNA reads as TGTGCCAGCACCCCGGGGGCCGTCTCCGAGCAGTACTTC. This translates into CASTPGAVSEQYF. V usage is TRBV6-6 and J usage is TRBJ2-7; tentatively, D is TRBD1 or TRBD2 (6 bases each). This CDR3 region has 13 residues. Germline CDR1 MNHNY, CDR2 SVGAGI (reference sequence). The V gene lost 7 bases and the J gene lost 6 bases, with 16 bases spanning the gap.

The V call is TRBV9, the J call TRBJ2-7; no definite D call. The CDR3 totals 13 residues. Germline V gene lookup returns CDR1 SGDLS and CDR2 YYNGEE. Trimming stripped 3 bases from V and 3 bases from J, with 10 bases between. In nucleotides, the CDR3 is TGTGCCAGCAGCGCTGGTATAGACTACGAGCAGTACTTC. Translation: CASSAGIDYEQYF.

A single count supports this clone. V is TRBV27 and J is TRBJ2-3; no clear D gene. The V and J ends lost 1 base and 0 bases respectively, with 11 bases between them. The CDR3 is made up of 16 amino acids. Germline V CDR1 and CDR2: MNHEY, SMNVEV (reference sequence). The CDR3, as DNA: TGTGCCAGCAGTTTATTTGGGTACACTAGCACAGATACGCAGTATTTT. Residues: CASSLFGYTSTDTQYF.

The chain has TRBV5-1 and TRBJ2-6; D unresolved. Trimming removed 2 bases at V and 0 bases at J, with 6 bases between. This CDR3 has 15 residues. Looked up from germline, CDR1 is SGHRS and CDR2 is YFSETQ. CDR3 region: CASSFGYSGANVLTF. In DNA, the CDR3 is TGCGCCAGCAGCTTCGGATACTCTGGGGCCAACGTCCTGACTTTC.

The chain links TRBV19 to TRBJ2-2; 11 nucleotides align to TRBD1. The CDR3 consists of 15 residues. CDR1 and CDR2 from the germline V gene are LNHDA and SQIVND (reference sequence). J lost 6 bases, V lost 4 bases, and 4 bases had no gene match. The CDR3 DNA reads as TGTGCCAGTAGTACAAGGGACAGGGGGTCCGGGGAGCTGTTTTTT. It translates to CASSTRDRGSGELFF.

This clone occurred once. The chain employs TRBV27 and TRBJ1-6; the match to TRBD1 covers 12 bases. CDR1 is MNHEY and CDR2 is SMNVEV in the germline V gene (reference sequence). V trimming: 5 bases; J trimming: 9 bases; junction bases outside the gene matches: 5. The CDR3 covers 15 residues. CDR3 nucleotide sequence: TGTGCCAGCAGTGGCGGGACAGGGGGCGTTTCACCCCTCCACTTT. It is translated as CASSGGTGGVSPLHF.

The chain carries TRBV6-4 and TRBJ1-1, with D hard to call. Deletions cut 4 bases from V and 2 bases from J, with 8 bases between. CDR3 length: 13 residues. Germline assignment: CDR1 MRHNA and CDR2 SNTAGT. Written as DNA, the CDR3 is TGTGCCAGCAGTGCCACGTCAAACACTGAAGCTTTCTTT. Amino acid sequence: CASSATSNTEAFF.

This chain connects TRBV2 to TRBJ1-2; D is unresolved. V was trimmed by 4 bases and J by 8 bases, leaving 11 bases between them. The CDR3 sequence is 12 residues long. Per the germline V gene, CDR1 is SNHLY and CDR2 is FYNNEI. The DNA for the CDR3 is TGTGCCAGCAGTGCCCGGGCGGGCGGCTACACCTTC. Translation: CASSARAGGYTF.

The V call is TRBV5-1, the J call TRBJ2-2, with 9 bases aligning to TRBD1. Germline CDR1 and CDR2: SGHRS and YFSETQ. The CDR3 totals 15 residues. With 0 bases clipped from V and 7 bases from J, the junction kept 4 bases outside the gene matches. This chain's CDR3 is CASSLDRGQGGELFF. The CDR3 bases are TGCGCCAGCAGCTTGGACAGGGGGCAAGGCGGGGAGCTGTTTTTT.

This chain uses TRBV9 with TRBJ1-5, with D possibly being TRBD1 (6 bases). Trimming stripped 0 bases from V and 7 bases from J, with 14 bases between. There are 15 residues in the CDR3. Germline CDR1 reads SGDLS; CDR2 reads YYNGEE. DNA of the CDR3: TGTGCCAGCAGCGTAGAGGGGGTGATGGGACAGCCCCAGCATTTT. Translating it yields CASSVEGVMGQPQHF.

The J gene is TRBJ2-2, the V gene TRBV10-2; D remains ambiguous. From germline, CDR1 is WSHSY and CDR2 SAAADI. CDR3 length: 15 residues. The V and J ends lost 0 bases and 8 bases respectively, with 13 bases between them. The CDR3 bases are TGCGCCAGCAGTGAGTCCGGGTCCCCTATAGGGGAGCTGTTTTTT. Translated: CASSESGSPIGELFF.

V gene TRBV20-1 combines with J gene TRBJ1-5; TRBD1 matches 7 bases. Germline CDR1 DFQATT, CDR2 SNEGSKA (reference sequence). V lost 6 bases, J lost 11 bases, and 7 bases stayed unmatched. This CDR3 contains 11 residues. The CDR3, as DNA: TGCAGTGCCCCAGGGGGGTCAACCCAGCATTTT. Its protein product is CSAPGGSTQHF.

V and J are TRBV10-1 and TRBJ2-7, with D hard to call. This CDR3 comprises 16 residues. V lost 3 bases to trimming and J lost 5 bases, with 20 bases between them. CDR1 and CDR2 (germline): WNHNN, SYGVQD (reference sequence). The CDR3 DNA reads TGCGCCAGCAGTGATAGTCCGACGATAGAAGGCAACGAGCAGTACTTC. Its translation: CASSDSPTIEGNEQYF.

The chain is built from TRBV5-4 and TRBJ2-3, with TRBD2 matching 10 bases. Germline CDR1 is SGHNT and CDR2 is YYREEE (reference sequence). The junction had 8 bases not matched to a gene; V was cut back by 1 base and J by 0 bases. CDR3 length: 18 residues. The DNA for the CDR3 is TGTGCCAGCAGCTTGATGGCGTGGACTAGCGGAAGCACAGATACGCAGTATTTT. Its translation: CASSLMAWTSGSTDTQYF.

This rearrangement joins TRBV6-6 to TRBJ2-7; 10 bases are shared with TRBD2. CDR3 length: 14 amino acids. Germline CDR1 and CDR2: MNHNY and SVGAGI (reference sequence). V dropped 2 bases and J dropped 4; count of bases not matched to a gene: 2. CDR3 bases: TGTGCCAGCAGTTACGGGACTAGCGCATACGAGCAGTACTTC. Its translation: CASSYGTSAYEQYF.

Only one count was recorded for this clone. V usage is TRBV6-1 and J usage is TRBJ1-5; D is ambiguous. The CDR3 totals 15 residues. Germline V gene lookup returns CDR1 MNHNS and CDR2 SASEGT. V gave up 1 base and J gave up 2 bases, with 9 bases separating them. The CDR3 DNA sequence: TGTGCCAGCAGTGAAGAAGCAAATCGCAATCAGCCCCAGCATTTT. Protein: CASSEEANRNQPQHF.

CDR3 in DNA: TGTGCCAGTAGCCTCCGAGGGGACAGGGGGATTGATGAGCAGTTCTTC. This encodes CASSLRGDRGIDEQFF. This chain uses TRBV19 with TRBJ2-1; 11 positions agree with TRBD1. From germline, CDR1 is LNHDA and CDR2 SQIVND (reference sequence). The junction had 12 bases not matched to a gene; V was cut back by 6 bases and J by 8 bases. The CDR3 consists of 16 residues.

The chain joins TRBV2 to TRBJ1-6; D is ambiguous. CDR1 is SNHLY and CDR2 is FYNNEI in the germline V gene. CDR3 length: 16 residues. V lost 6 bases, J lost 5 bases, and 17 bases lay in between. The CDR3 DNA is TGTGCCAGCAGACCCGGTCCTCAACTAAATAATTCACCCCTCCACTTT. It is translated as CASRPGPQLNNSPLHF.